This T cell receptor (beta chain) was captured by sequencing in a study of blood T cell repertoires in COVID-19. Looked up from germline, CDR1 is MNHEY and CDR2 is SVGEGT. V was cut by 4 bases and J by 6 bases, with 12 bases left in between. This CDR3 is 13 amino acids long. Method: immunoSEQ multiplex PCR; TCRdb's copy keeps in-frame clones and lacks some. The sample includes some 180,000 clones, approximately 85% of them seen just once. The sequenced material came from peripheral blood. The TCR comes from a woman aged 80 or over with COVID-19, enrolled during active disease. The V call is TRBV6-2 or TRBV6-3, the J call TRBJ1-2; no reliable D call. For the CDR3, the DNA is TGTGCCAGCAGTTCGACTGAATTGGATGGCTACACCTTC. Translation gives CASSSTELDGYTF.